Presented here are 18 T cell receptor beta chains from one specimen sequenced in a study of CD8+CD57+ T cells in acquired aplastic anemia. TCR beta VDJ and CDR3 were profiled, and genomic DNA was the template. Using its own MiXCR run on the reads, TCRdb lists one record per CDR3 protein. Altogether about 130,000 distinct CDR3 sequences are present, around 48% being singletons, with the ten largest covering 2.5%. Material: sorted CD4+, CD8+, or CD8+CD57+ T cells (not recorded which) from PBMCs. Every receptor here comes from a human donor in good health, serving as a control.

This clonotype was picked up many times. The V and J genes are TRBV5-1 and TRBJ2-2, with 8 nucleotides matching TRBD1. Trimming cost V 4 bases and J 1 base; bases outside gene matches: 3. This CDR3 region has 15 residues. Germline lookup yields CDR1 SGHRS and CDR2 YFSETQ. The chain's CDR3 is CASSLGQGNTGELFF. The CDR3 region has the DNA TGCGCCAGCAGCCTCGGACAGGGGAACACCGGGGAGCTGTTTTTT.

This clonotype was seen only a few times. The chain uses TRBV7-2 and TRBJ2-7, with TRBD1 identical over 7 bases. Germline V gene data show CDR1 as SGHTA and CDR2 as FQGNSA. The CDR3 covers 13 residues. V lost 5 bases, J lost 3 bases, and 4 bases stayed unmatched. This CDR3 reads CASSTWDSYEQYF. Written as DNA, the CDR3 is TGTGCCAGCAGCACGTGGGACAGCTACGAGCAGTACTTC. The full variable domain, its missing parts supplied by reference TRBV7-2 and TRBJ2-7, is GAGVSQSPSNKVTEKGKDVELRCDPISGHTALYWYRQSLGQGLEFLIYFQGNSAPDKSGLPSDRFSAERTGGSVSTLTIQRTQQEDSAVYLCASSTWDSYEQYFGPGTRLTVT.

There are a few counts of this clonotype. This sequence joins TRBV3-1 and TRBJ2-1; 11 nucleotides align to TRBD1. This CDR3 region has 16 residues. Trimming removed 0 bases from V and 7 bases from J; junction bases left unmatched: 5. CDR1 is LGHDT, CDR2 YNNKEL, per germline (reference sequence). The DNA for the CDR3 is TGTGCCAGCAGCCAAGATAAGGACAGGGGGCCAAATGAGCAGTTCTTC. It is translated as CASSQDKDRGPNEQFF.

V is TRBV6-2 or TRBV6-3 and J is TRBJ2-7; tentatively, D is TRBD2 (6 bases). Trimming cost V 9 bases and J 1 base, with 28 bases left between them. Per germline, CDR1 MNHEY and CDR2 SVGEGT. The CDR3 runs to 18 residues. This CDR3 is CASSMGWRGRSTSYEQYF. CDR3 sequence (DNA): TGTGCCAGTAGTATGGGGTGGCGGGGCAGGTCCACATCCTACGAGCAGTACTTC.

This clonotype was found many times. The chain employs TRBV4-1 and TRBJ1-1, with D perhaps matching TRBD1 (5 bases). The CDR3 is 15 residues long. Germline V gives CDR1 MGHRA, CDR2 YSYEKL. Trimming removed 4 bases from V and 0 bases from J, with 12 bases in between. CDR3 nucleotide sequence: TGCGCCAGCAGCCCACAGGCCAATATGAACACTGAAGCTTTCTTT. Protein: CASSPQANMNTEAFF.

The chain is built from TRBV9 and TRBJ1-1; D is possibly TRBD1 (5 bases). Germline loops: CDR1 SGDLS, CDR2 YYNGEE. V gave up 0 bases and J gave up 1 base, with 7 bases separating them. CDR3 size: 14 residues. The DNA of the CDR3 is TGTGCCAGCAGCGTAGTCGGACAGAACACTGAAGCTTTCTTT. Its translation: CASSVVGQNTEAFF.

The chain links TRBV6-1 to TRBJ2-2; 10 bases agree with TRBD2. With V trimmed by 6 bases and J by 7 bases, 11 bases remained unmatched. This CDR3 has 16 amino acids. Germline CDR1 is MNHNS and CDR2 is SASEGT. The CDR3 DNA follows: TGTGCCAGCAGCCAAGCGGCTAGCGGGAGAATCGGGGAGCTGTTTTTT. This codes for CASSQAASGRIGELFF.

The chain carries TRBV5-1 and TRBJ2-1; D might be TRBD2 (6 bases). CDR3 length: 14 amino acids. The germline CDR1 and CDR2 sequences are SGHRS and YFSETQ. Trimming stripped 3 bases from V and 6 bases from J, with 13 bases between. The CDR3 bases are TGCGCCAGCAGCTGGACTACAAGCGGCAATGAGCAGTTCTTC. This sequence encodes CASSWTTSGNEQFF.

This clonotype has ten or more counts. The gene calls are TRBV6-1 and TRBJ1-2; 8 positions agree with TRBD1. With 6 bases clipped from V and 8 bases from J, the junction kept 8 bases outside the gene matches. Germline V gene sequence: CDR1 MNHNS, CDR2 SASEGT. The CDR3 extends over 13 amino acids. CDR3 amino acids: CASSDQGAVGYTF. In DNA form, the CDR3 reads TGTGCCAGCAGCGACCAGGGGGCTGTGGGCTACACCTTC.

V gene TRBV7-9 combines with J gene TRBJ1-1, with a weak D call TRBD1 (5 bases). With 5 bases removed from V and 11 bases from J, the gap between germline ends came to 21 bases. The CDR3 is 14 residues long. CDR1 is SEHNR, CDR2 FQNEAQ, per germline (reference sequence). The CDR3 region is CASSQTDRSPGAFF. The CDR3 nucleotides read TGTGCCAGCAGCCAGACAGACAGATCCCCGGGGGCTTTCTTT. The whole variable domain, filled in from reference TRBV7-9 and TRBJ1-1, reads DTGVSQNPRHKITKRGQNVTFRCDPISEHNRLYWYRQTLGQGPEFLTYFQNEAQLEKSRLLSDRFSAERPKGSFSTLEIQRTEQGDSAMYLCASSQTDRSPGAFFGQGTRLTVV.

This clonotype showed up just a few times. The chain employs TRBV19 and TRBJ1-1; no definite D call. Deletions cut 1 base from V and 6 bases from J, with 18 bases between. The CDR3 runs 16 residues. CDR1 and CDR2 from the germline V gene are LNHDA and SQIVND (reference sequence). DNA for the CDR3: TGTGCCAGTAGTATAGGGGGAGTTATCAAGGTAGCTGAAGCTTTCTTT. This translates into CASSIGGVIKVAEAFF.

The chain links TRBV7-9 to TRBJ2-5, with D possibly being TRBD2 (6 bases). V lost 2 bases, J lost 1 base, and 8 bases lay in between. The CDR3 covers 14 residues. Germline V gene sequence: CDR1 SEHNR, CDR2 FQNEAQ (reference sequence). Here the CDR3 reads CASSLMGGQETQYF. As DNA, the CDR3 is TGTGCCAGCAGCTTAATGGGGGGCCAAGAGACCCAGTACTTC.

V gene TRBV9 combines with J gene TRBJ2-7, with 7 bases lining up with TRBD2. CDR3 size: 14 residues. Germline values: CDR1 SGDLS, CDR2 YYNGEE. V shed 0 bases, J shed 5 bases, and the junction held 5 bases outside the gene matches. The CDR3 here is CASSVAGGKDEQYF. CDR3 in DNA: TGTGCCAGCAGCGTAGCCGGGGGGAAGGACGAGCAGTACTTC. Based on the CDR3 plus reference TRBV9 and TRBJ2-7, the full variable domain is DSGVTQTPKHLITATGQRVTLRCSPRSGDLSVYWYQQSLDQGLQFLIQYYNGEERAKGNILERFSAQQFPDLHSELNLSSLELGDSALYFCASSVAGGKDEQYFGPGTRLTVT.

The J gene is TRBJ1-2, the V gene TRBV2; unclear D gene. Germline V gene sequence: CDR1 SNHLY, CDR2 FYNNEI. The CDR3 totals 14 residues. V was shortened by 6 bases and J by 1 base, with 12 bases between the two germline ends. The CDR3 nucleotides read TGTGCCAGCAGAATGAGCAGACTTAACTATGGCTACACCTTC. It specifies CASRMSRLNYGYTF.

This clonotype was observed many times. The chain links TRBV7-3 to TRBJ2-1; tentatively, D is TRBD2 (6 bases). V gave up 0 bases and J gave up 9 bases, with 9 bases separating them. The length of the CDR3 is 13 residues. Germline lookup yields CDR1 SGHTA and CDR2 FQGTGA. CDR3 loop: CASSLTLGGEQFF. The CDR3, as DNA: TGTGCCAGCAGCTTAACCCTGGGGGGTGAGCAGTTCTTC.

The chain recombines TRBV20-1 with TRBJ1-6, with 7 nucleotides matching TRBD1. Germline loops: CDR1 DFQATT, CDR2 SNEGSKA (reference sequence). The CDR3 contains 14 residues. Trimming removed 2 bases from V and 7 bases from J; junction bases left unmatched: 5. CDR3 loop: CSARLGTENSPLHF. CDR3 sequence (DNA): TGCAGTGCTAGACTCGGGACAGAGAATTCACCCCTCCACTTT.

J is TRBJ1-1 and V is TRBV12-3 or TRBV12-4; 9 bases fit TRBD1. CDR3 length: 14 amino acids. V was clipped by 6 bases and J by 4 bases; unmatched bases: 6. The CDR3 sequence is CASRRGQGITEAFF. In nucleotides, the CDR3 is TGTGCCAGCAGGCGGGGACAGGGTATCACTGAAGCTTTCTTT.

This clonotype has ten or more counts. The chain combines TRBV6-1 with TRBJ1-3; 7 bases line up with TRBD1. V gave up 5 bases and J gave up 5 bases; unmatched junction bases: 9. The CDR3 totals 15 residues. Germline-derived CDR1 and CDR2 are MNHNS and SASEGT. The CDR3 reads CASSLRQGGRNTIYF. The CDR3 DNA follows: TGTGCCAGCAGTCTTAGACAGGGCGGTCGAAACACCATATATTTT.